Presented here are 8 T cell receptor beta chains from one specimen sequenced in a study of shared clonotypes between healthy human individuals. Assay: immunoSEQ multiplex PCR; the TCRdb copy retains only in-frame clones and omits some. Of roughly 2 million clones detected, nearly 97% appear once; the ten largest clones hold roughly 0.13%. Sequences were obtained from naive CD4+ T cells sorted from blood. This sample's subset: CD45RA+ positively selected. These receptors all stem from a young man in good health.

This clone was found once. V usage is TRBV6-5 and J usage is TRBJ1-4; D uncertain. Deletions cut 6 bases from V and 5 bases from J, with 16 bases between. CDR3 length: 15 amino acids. Germline V gives CDR1 MNHEY, CDR2 SVGAGI. In DNA, the CDR3 is TGTGCCAGCAGCCGAAATTCAGGATACAATGAAAAACTGTTTTTT. As protein: CASSRNSGYNEKLFF.

CDR3 in amino acids: CASSPRGDNTDTQYF. The CDR3 DNA reads TGTGCCAGCAGCCCACGGGGGGATAACACAGATACGCAGTATTTT. The V call is TRBV7-9, the J call TRBJ2-3, with 7 bases that match TRBD2. The CDR3 loop spans 15 amino acids. Trimming took 5 bases from V and 2 from J; bases not matched to a gene: 7. The germline V gene has CDR1 SEHNR and CDR2 FQNEAQ (reference sequence). Full variable domain (rest looked up from reference TRBV7-9 and TRBJ2-3): DTGVSQNPRHKITKRGQNVTFRCDPISEHNRLYWYRQTLGQGPEFLTYFQNEAQLEKSRLLSDRFSAERPKGSFSTLEIQRTEQGDSAMYLCASSPRGDNTDTQYFGPGTRLTVL.

The chain employs TRBV15 and TRBJ2-7, with D possibly called TRBD1 or TRBD2 (5 bases each). This CDR3 contains 16 residues. CDR1 is LNHNV, CDR2 YYDKDF, per germline (reference sequence). The ends were cut back, 0 bases at V and 2 bases at J, with 14 bases in the middle. The CDR3 protein is CATSRDGTSPPYEQYF. CDR3 sequence (DNA): TGTGCCACCAGCAGAGACGGGACGTCACCCCCCTACGAGCAGTACTTC.

This clone has just one count. The V call is TRBV29-1, the J call TRBJ1-5; D call uncertain. The V end was cut by 4 bases, the J end by 4 bases, with 11 bases between. The germline CDR1 and CDR2 sequences are SQVTM and ANQGSEA. This CDR3 is built from 13 residues. CDR3 in DNA: TGCAGCGTTGTGGTTCAGCAAAATCAGCCCCAGCATTTT. Its protein is CSVVVQQNQPQHF.

The chain employs TRBV6-1 and TRBJ1-5; TRBD1 might be the D (5 bases). Germline CDR1 is MNHNS and CDR2 is SASEGT. Trimming stripped 4 bases from V and 6 bases from J, with 13 bases between. The CDR3 extends over 14 amino acids. This CDR3 reads CASSGEGRRQPQHF. The CDR3 nucleotides read TGTGCCAGCAGTGGGGAGGGACGCCGTCAGCCCCAGCATTTT.

The chain carries TRBV13 and TRBJ2-7; TRBD1 is a possible D gene (6 bases). Trimming removed 5 bases at V and 2 bases at J, with 13 bases between. CDR3 length: 14 amino acids. Germline CDR1 and CDR2: PRHDT and FYEKMQ (reference sequence). CDR3 region: CASSLRDTPYEQYF. The DNA for the CDR3 is TGTGCCAGCAGCCTGAGGGACACCCCCTACGAGCAGTACTTC.

Remarks on this clone: The missing conserved phenylalanine or tryptophan at the end of this CDR3 makes a read error likely. The chain combines TRBV7-9 with TRBJ2-7, with D possibly TRBD1 on 5 matching bases. Germline lookup yields CDR1 SEHNR and CDR2 FQNEAQ (reference sequence). The V end was cut by 3 bases, the J end by 2 bases, with 11 bases between. The CDR3 covers 14 residues. The CDR3 nucleotides are TGTGCCAGCAGCTTCTCGACAGAGACCTACGAGCAGTACCTC. Translation: CASSFSTETYEQYL.

V and J are TRBV5-6 and TRBJ2-3; D not resolved. The CDR3 loop spans 13 amino acids. Trimming pared 3 bases from V and 4 bases from J, leaving 9 bases between. CDR1 and CDR2 from the germline V gene are SGHDT and YYEEEE. CDR3 in amino acids: CASSWASADTQYF. The CDR3 bases are TGTGCCAGCAGCTGGGCGAGCGCAGATACGCAGTATTTT.